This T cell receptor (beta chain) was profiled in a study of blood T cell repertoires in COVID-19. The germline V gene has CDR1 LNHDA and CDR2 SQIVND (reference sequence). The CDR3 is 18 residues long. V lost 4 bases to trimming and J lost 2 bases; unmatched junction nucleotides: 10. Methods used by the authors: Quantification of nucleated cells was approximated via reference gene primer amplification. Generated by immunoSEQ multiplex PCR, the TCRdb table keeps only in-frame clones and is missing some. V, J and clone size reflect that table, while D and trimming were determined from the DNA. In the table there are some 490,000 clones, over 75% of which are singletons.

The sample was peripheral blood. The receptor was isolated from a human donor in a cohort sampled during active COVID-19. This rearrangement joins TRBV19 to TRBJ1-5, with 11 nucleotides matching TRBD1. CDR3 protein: CASSRGDRGNRRNQPQHF. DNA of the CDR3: TGTGCCAGTAGTAGGGGGGACAGGGGGAACAGGCGCAATCAGCCCCAGCATTTT.